This T cell receptor beta chain comes out of a study of T-cell reconstitution after alpha-beta-depleted transplantation in children. Germline CDR1 is MNHNS and CDR2 is SASEGT. The CDR3 spans 17 residues. J was trimmed by 0 bases and V by 9 bases; bases with no gene match: 8. Using unique molecular identifiers, the investigators prepared the TCRbeta library. TCRdb reprocessed the PCR reads via MiXCR and lists one record per CDR3 protein. In the table there are some 290,000 distinct CDR3 sequences, approximately 20% of which are singletons. The origin of this receptor is a male patient aged 10-17 years who had a stem cell transplant for acute lymphoblastic leukemia, so the T cells may come from the graft donor. The genes are TRBV6-1 and TRBJ2-1, with TRBD2 matching 13 bases. Sequenced here: PBMCs, mostly from graft donor cells, sampled 180 days after TCRalphabeta/CD19-depleted stem cell transplant. This chain's CDR3 is CASKTSGRTSSYNEQFF. The CDR3 bases are TGTGCCAGTAAGACTAGCGGGAGGACGAGCTCCTACAATGAGCAGTTCTTC.